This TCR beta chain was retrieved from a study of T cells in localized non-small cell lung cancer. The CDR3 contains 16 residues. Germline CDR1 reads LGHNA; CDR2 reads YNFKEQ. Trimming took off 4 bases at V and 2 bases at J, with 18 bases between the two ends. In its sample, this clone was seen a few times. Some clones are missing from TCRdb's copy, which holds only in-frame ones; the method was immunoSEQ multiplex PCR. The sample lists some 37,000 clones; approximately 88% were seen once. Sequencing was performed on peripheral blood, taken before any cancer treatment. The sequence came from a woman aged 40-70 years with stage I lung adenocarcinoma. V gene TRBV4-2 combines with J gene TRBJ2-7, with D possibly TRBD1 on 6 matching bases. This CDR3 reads CASSPNLQGDTYEQYF. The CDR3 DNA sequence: TGTGCCAGCAGCCCCAATCTACAGGGAGATACCTACGAGCAGTACTTC.